This is a list of T cell receptor beta chains from one sample in a study of blood T cell repertoires in COVID-19. The repertoire was sequenced with immunoSEQ multiplex PCR; TCRdb's copy has only in-frame clones and lacks some. The sample carries about 140,000 clones, about 87% recorded once. Sequencing was done on a sample of peripheral blood. The receptors originated from a human donor with COVID-19, enrolled during active disease. The donor label of this sample is uncertain. Both conserved end residues are part of each CDR3.

v_call cdr3_aa
TRBV7-6 CASSQDSSYNSPLHF
TRBV29-1 CSAEVGTSGLNTQYF
TRBV5-1 CASREDSTNYGYTF
TRBV19 CASSVRDRGVNEQFF
TRBV7-9 CASSLRGGNTGELFF
TRBV24-1 CATSDAGLREQYF
TRBV6-5 CASSYGTSGIYEQYF
TRBV5-1 CASSPGQGNTGELFF
TRBV29-1 CSVGRGTYEQYF
TRBV5-1 CASSKGRGLVGTEAFF
TRBV28 CASSSGQVYFSGNTIYF
TRBV6-5 CASNEPGTPYEQYF
TRBV9 CASSVEPTNTEAFF
TRBV5-1 CASSPSAAANTEAFF
TRBV9 CASSVTGTGVDEQFF
TRBV9 CASSVDYRGLNEKLFF
TRBV7-9 CASSSPLGTGSSYEQYF
TRBV5-5 CASSLGGGARNEQFF
TRBV6-5 CASSYSGNSPLHF
TRBV3-1/TRBV3-2 CASSQERSSYNSPLHF
TRBV12-5 CASGLGTVADTQYF
TRBV9 CASSVSGTAYEQYF
TRBV5-4 CASSWGDGGYGYTF
TRBV19 CASSSLAGEIGELFF
TRBV18 CASSRGTDGYTF
TRBV19 CASSIEREAEAFF
TRBV2 CASNEVVRETQYF
TRBV5-1 CASSLLGGGTNEKLFF
TRBV12-3/TRBV12-4 CASSLGPTTEAFF
TRBV4-1 CASSRGTANTGELFF
TRBV3-1/TRBV3-2 CASRGTGVGYGYTF
TRBV18 CASSPPGVYGAGELFF
TRBV5-5 CASSLGIAGEAFF
TRBV9 CASSVDAGGTYEAFF
TRBV7-9 CASSLADRGEAFF
TRBV6-1 CASSDDRNSGNTIYF
TRBV2 CASSTPDTQYF
TRBV3-1/TRBV3-2 CASSQVQGAPGELFF
TRBV7-3 CASSWDRGYNEQFF
TRBV2 CASSGDRAREGYTF
TRBV2 CASRTGDVGELFF
TRBV29-1 CSVERRCHQPQHF
TRBV4-1 CASSRRQGAYTGELFF
TRBV5-1 CASSLAGDNGETQYF
TRBV5-1 CASSLTGTDTQYF
TRBV19 CASSINRGRIKNIQYF
TRBV9 CASSADGSFSGANVLTF
TRBV2 CASGGGETQYF
TRBV30 CAWSRETGNEKLFF
TRBV5-1 CASSLAGGPPDTQYF
TRBV18 CASSPSGGATDTQYF